Listed below are T cell receptor beta chains from one sample, sequenced in a study of cytotoxic CD8 clonotypes in ibrutinib-treated CLL. The table came from immunoSEQ multiplex PCR; TCRdb's copy has only in-frame clones and leaves some out. The table shows about 130,000 clones, with approximately 85% occurring only once. The input for sequencing was PBMCs, taken after 24 months of ibrutinib treatment. The source is a human donor with chronic lymphocytic leukemia. The CDR3 runs from the conserved cysteine through the conserved F or W. D genes are given only for firm matches. Not every row has a clone size; where given, it reads once, few, many or a size class.

TRBV7-2	NA	NA	TRBJ2-4	CASSTESNNRNIQYF	TGTGCCAGCAGCACGGAATCCAATAACAGAAACATTCAGTACTTC
TRBV30	once	TRBD1	TRBJ2-3	CAWTGTGKEDTQYF	TGTGCCTGGACCGGGACAGGGAAAGAGGATACGCAGTATTTT
TRBV27	NA	NA	TRBJ1-5	CASRSTGRYSNQPQHF	TGTGCCAGCAGGTCAACGGGGAGGTATAGCAATCAGCCCCAGCATTTT
TRBV30	NA	NA	TRBJ2-1	CAWSRTRWNEQFF	TGTGCCTGGAGTCGTACACGGTGGAATGAGCAGTTCTTC
TRBV2	NA	TRBD1	TRBJ2-2	CASRSQGATGTGELFF	TGTGCCAGCAGGTCACAGGGGGCTACGGGGACCGGGGAGCTGTTTTTT
TRBV4-3	once	NA	TRBJ1-1	CASSQDRGGLNTEAFF	TGCGCCAGCAGCCAAGATAGAGGGGGGCTGAACACTGAAGCTTTCTTT
TRBV28	NA	NA	TRBJ1-2	CASSGPSLNYGYTF	TGTGCCAGCAGTGGCCCAAGCCTAAACTATGGCTACACCTTC
TRBV19	NA	NA	TRBJ1-5	CASRYSNQPQHF	TGTGCCAGTAGGTATAGCAATCAGCCCCAGCATTTT
TRBV7-2	few	TRBD1	TRBJ1-1	CASSFTGGAMNTEAFF	TGTGCCAGCAGCTTTACAGGGGGCGCGATGAACACTGAAGCTTTCTTT
TRBV7-9	NA	TRBD1	TRBJ1-1	CASSLRTGGDTEAFF	TGTGCCAGCAGCTTAAGGACAGGGGGGGACACTGAAGCTTTCTTT
TRBV29-1	NA	NA	TRBJ2-4	CSVGHPKNIQYF	TGCAGCGTTGGGCACCCAAAAAACATTCAGTACTTC
TRBV7-9	NA	NA	TRBJ1-2	CATPPGKGGDGYTF	TGTGCCACACCCCCGGGGAAAGGGGGTGATGGCTACACCTTC
TRBV6-1	NA	NA	TRBJ1-1	CVTEGITEAFF	TGTGTGACAGAAGGGATCACTGAAGCTTTCTTT
TRBV4-2	NA	NA	TRBJ2-7	CASSQDQVTGVFEQYF	TGTGCCAGCAGCCAAGATCAGGTAACGGGGGTTTTCGAGCAGTACTTC
TRBV6-1	NA	NA	TRBJ1-2	CASSVKGSYGYTF	TGTGCCAGCAGTGTCAAGGGGTCCTATGGCTACACCTTC
TRBV4-3	NA	TRBD2	TRBJ2-1	CASSQAGTSGYNEQFF	TGCGCCAGCAGCCAAGCCGGGACTAGCGGTTACAATGAGCAGTTCTTC
TRBV9	NA	NA	TRBJ1-4	CASGGTGTRSEKLFF	TGTGCCAGCGGGGGGACCGGGACGCGAAGTGAAAAACTGTTTTTT
TRBV7-3	NA	NA	TRBJ2-5	CASTRGPYQETQYF	TGTGCCAGCACCCGGGGGCCATACCAAGAGACCCAGTACTTC
TRBV6-5	NA	TRBD1	TRBJ2-7	CASSRTGAYEQYF	TGTGCCAGCAGCCGTACAGGGGCCTACGAGCAGTACTTC
TRBV19	NA	NA	TRBJ1-5	CASRQGTNQPQHF	TGTGCCAGTAGGCAGGGAACCAATCAGCCCCAGCATTTT
TRBV7-2	NA	NA	TRBJ1-3	CASSLVLSGRNTIYF	TGTGCCAGCAGCTTAGTCTTGTCAGGGAGGAACACCATATATTTT
TRBV6-5	NA	NA	TRBJ2-7	CATWRGSSYEQYF	TGTGCCACCTGGAGGGGGAGCTCCTACGAGCAGTACTTC
TRBV6-5	few	NA	TRBJ1-3	CASSYKNTIYF	TGTGCCAGCAGTTACAAGAACACCATATATTTT
TRBV28	NA	NA	TRBJ2-5	CASSIRETQYF	TGTGCCAGCAGTATCCGGGAGACCCAGTACTTC
TRBV7-8	NA	NA	TRBJ1-1	CASSFRQKAEAFF	TGTGCCAGCAGCTTTCGACAGAAGGCTGAAGCTTTCTTT
TRBV2	NA	TRBD1	TRBJ2-7	CASSEDRGPVYEQYF	TGTGCCAGCAGCGAAGACAGGGGGCCTGTCTACGAGCAGTACTTC
TRBV7-2	NA	NA	TRBJ2-3	CASSQSNTQYF	TGTGCCAGCAGCCAATCAAATACGCAGTATTTT
TRBV14	NA	NA	TRBJ1-1	CASSQPGGMEAFF	TGTGCCAGCAGTCAACCTGGGGGTATGGAAGCTTTCTTT
TRBV5-1	NA	NA	TRBJ2-3	CASSLTGRTDTQYF	TGCGCCAGCAGCTTGACTGGCCGCACAGATACGCAGTATTTT